The 31 T cell receptor beta chains given below trace back to one sample, sequenced in a study of shared clonotypes between healthy human individuals. As defined, naive CD8 cells were CD45RO-negative and positively selected for CCR7, with terminally differentiated effector memory CD45RA+ cells excluded. The protocol was immunoSEQ multiplex PCR, while the TCRdb copy is restricted to in-frame clones and leaves out a portion. The data contain more than 2 million clones, about 95% of them singletons. Sequencing was performed on naive CD8+ T cells sorted from blood. Receptors originate from a man younger than 30 in good health.

The CDR3 DNA reads TGTGCCAGCAGTTTTGTCGGGCCCGGACGTCAGCCCCAGCATTTT. This sequence encodes CASSFVGPGRQPQHF. This chain joins TRBV27 and TRBJ1-5; D gene uncertain. The CDR3 totals 15 residues. The V end was cut by 3 bases, the J end by 6 bases, with 15 bases between. Germline values: CDR1 MNHEY, CDR2 SMNVEV (reference sequence).

CDR3 amino acids: CASSWGGDPPYEQYF. The CDR3 nucleotides are TGTGCCAGCAGTTGGGGTGGGGACCCTCCATACGAGCAGTACTTC. The chain employs TRBV27 and TRBJ2-7; D assignment may be TRBD1 or TRBD2 (5 bases each). The germline V gene has CDR1 MNHEY and CDR2 SMNVEV (reference sequence). The CDR3 is 15 residues long. Trimming stripped 4 bases from V and 4 bases from J, with 17 bases between.

The chain recombines TRBV11-2 with TRBJ2-1, with TRBD1 matching 8 bases. Germline V CDR1 and CDR2: SGHAT, FQNNGV. This CDR3 spans 15 amino acids. V lost 5 bases and J lost 8; bases outside the gene matches: 11. CDR3 DNA sequence: TGTGCCAGCAGCGTCGACAGGGGAGGTTGGTATGAGCAGTTCTTC. It translates to CASSVDRGGWYEQFF.

This chain joins TRBV4-2 and TRBJ2-4; D possibly uses TRBD1 or TRBD2 (5 bases each). CDR1 is LGHNA, CDR2 YNFKEQ, per germline. V was shortened by 0 bases and J by 8 bases, with 11 bases between the two germline ends. The length of the CDR3 is 14 residues. The CDR3 nucleotides read TGTGCCAGCAGCCAAGAGACCCGGGACGACATTCAGTACTTC. Amino acid sequence: CASSQETRDDIQYF.

The CDR3 reads CASSLMAGTEAFF. CDR3 sequence (DNA): TGTGCCAGCAGTTTAATGGCGGGGACTGAAGCTTTCTTT. V usage is TRBV28 and J usage is TRBJ1-1; no firm D call. The CDR3 totals 13 residues. Germline CDR1 and CDR2: MDHEN and SYDVKM. Trimming pared 2 bases from V and 5 bases from J, leaving 9 bases between. Supplemented by reference TRBV28 and TRBJ1-1, the full variable domain reads DVKVTQSSRYLVKRTGEKVFLECVQDMDHENMFWYRQDPGLGLRLIYFSYDVKMKEKGDIPEGYSVSREKKERFSLILESASTNQTSMYLCASSLMAGTEAFFGQGTRLTVV.

CDR3 nucleotides: TGTGCCAGCAGCTTACAACTATCACCCCTCCACTTT. It encodes CASSLQLSPLHF. The V gene is TRBV7-9, the J gene TRBJ1-6; no clear D. The CDR3 sequence is 12 residues long. CDR1 and CDR2 from the germline V gene are SEHNR and FQNEAQ (reference sequence). Trimming removed 2 bases at V and 10 bases at J, with 6 bases between.

The rearrangement links TRBV28 to TRBJ1-1; 7 positions agree with TRBD1. V trimming: 8 bases; J trimming: 5 bases; junction bases outside the gene matches: 8. CDR1 is MDHEN and CDR2 is SYDVKM in the germline V gene. The CDR3 totals 13 residues. CDR3 sequence: CASRDSEETEAFF. The CDR3 bases are TGTGCCAGCCGGGACAGCGAGGAGACTGAAGCTTTCTTT.

The V and J genes are TRBV11-2 and TRBJ1-2; the D gene is possibly TRBD1 (5 bases). Germline CDR1 is SGHAT and CDR2 is FQNNGV. V lost 3 bases and J lost 0, with 8 bases in between. The CDR3 extends over 14 amino acids. The CDR3 DNA is TGTGCCAGCAGCTTCGGGGGAACTAACTATGGCTACACCTTC. Translating it yields CASSFGGTNYGYTF.

Concerning this clone: This CDR3 is also generated by other DNA sequences in the sample. The V gene is TRBV4-3, the J gene TRBJ2-7, with 13 bases aligning to TRBD2. Unmatched junction bases numbered 3, after V lost 3 bases and J lost 4 bases. This CDR3 has 15 residues. Germline V gene lookup returns CDR1 LGHNA and CDR2 YSLEER. The CDR3 loop is CASSQGLAGTYEQYF. The CDR3 DNA reads as TGCGCCAGCAGCCAGGGACTAGCGGGAACTTACGAGCAGTACTTC.

This chain connects TRBV5-6 to TRBJ2-7; weak D call: TRBD1 (5 bases). Germline CDR1 and CDR2: SGHDT and YYEEEE. V was cut by 3 bases and J by 6 bases, with 13 bases left in between. The CDR3 is 13 amino acids. The CDR3, as DNA: TGTGCCAGCAGCTCTACCGACCAGGGCGAGCAGTACTTC. Its protein is CASSSTDQGEQYF.

V is TRBV15 and J is TRBJ2-1; 9 bases map to TRBD1. The CDR3 totals 14 residues. CDR1 LNHNV and CDR2 YYDKDF come from the germline V gene (reference sequence). The ends lost 3 bases at V and 7 bases at J; junction bases unmatched: 4. This CDR3 is CATSSRDRANEQFF. The CDR3 DNA reads TGTGCCACCAGCAGCCGGGACAGGGCAAATGAGCAGTTCTTC.

This chain links TRBV27 with TRBJ2-7; 7 bases line up with TRBD1. Germline CDR1 reads MNHEY; CDR2 reads SMNVEV (reference sequence). V was clipped by 5 bases and J by 5 bases; unmatched bases: 9. This CDR3 is 14 amino acids long. CDR3 loop: CASSPDTTGHEQYF. For the CDR3, the DNA is TGTGCCAGCAGTCCAGATACGACAGGGCACGAGCAGTACTTC.

This clone came up a few times. The V and J genes are TRBV7-8 and TRBJ2-7, with TRBD1 as a possible D gene (5 bases). Germline V lookup: CDR1 SGHVS, CDR2 FQNEAQ. The CDR3 covers 14 residues. V was shortened by 3 bases and J by 4 bases, with 13 bases between the two germline ends. CDR3 in DNA: TGTGCCAGCAGCTTCGGGCTAGGGGCGTACGAGCAGTACTTC. Its protein product is CASSFGLGAYEQYF. The variable domain in full, with the rest retrieved from reference TRBV7-8 and TRBJ2-7, is GAGVSQSPRYKVAKRGQDVALRCDPISGHVSLFWYQQALGQGPEFLTYFQNEAQLDKSGLPSDRFFAERPEGSVSTLKIQRTQQEDSAVYLCASSFGLGAYEQYFGPGTRLTVT.

The chain has TRBV7-9 and TRBJ2-5; 14 bases agree with TRBD2. CDR1 SEHNR and CDR2 FQNEAQ come from the germline V gene (reference sequence). The CDR3 is made up of 18 amino acids. V dropped 5 bases and J dropped 5; count of bases not matched to a gene: 13. In DNA form, the CDR3 reads TGTGCCAGCAGCCCGAGCTTTGGGACTAGCGGGAGTGCGGAGACCCAGTACTTC. This sequence encodes CASSPSFGTSGSAETQYF. The full variable domain, its missing parts supplied by reference TRBV7-9 and TRBJ2-5, is DTGVSQNPRHKITKRGQNVTFRCDPISEHNRLYWYRQTLGQGPEFLTYFQNEAQLEKSRLLSDRFSAERPKGSFSTLEIQRTEQGDSAMYLCASSPSFGTSGSAETQYFGPGTRLLVL.

V gene TRBV28 combines with J gene TRBJ2-2; no definite D call. The length of the CDR3 is 11 residues. The V gene's germline CDR1 is MDHEN and CDR2 SYDVKM. Trimming cost V 8 bases and J 3 bases, with 4 bases left between them. The CDR3 sequence is CASSDTGELFF. CDR3 nucleotide sequence: TGTGCCAGCTCGGACACCGGGGAGCTGTTTTTT.

V and J are TRBV6-1 and TRBJ2-7; tentatively, D is TRBD2 (7 bases). The CDR3 loop spans 15 amino acids. V lost 2 bases and J 2 bases, leaving 13 bases between the germline ends. The V gene's germline CDR1 is MNHNS and CDR2 SASEGT. The CDR3 sequence is CASSETGGATYEQYF. CDR3 DNA: TGTGCCAGCAGTGAAACTGGGGGGGCTACCTACGAGCAGTACTTC.

The V gene is TRBV6-5, the J gene TRBJ1-4; D gene unclear. Germline CDR1 and CDR2: MNHEY and SVGAGI. The CDR3 totals 15 residues. Trimming pared 0 bases from V and 4 bases from J, leaving 9 bases between. CDR3 sequence reads: CASSYSSGFNEKLFF. In nucleotides, the CDR3 is TGTGCCAGCAGTTACTCGTCAGGCTTTAATGAAAAACTGTTTTTT.

This rearrangement joins TRBV27 to TRBJ2-1; a possible D gene is TRBD1 (6 bases). CDR3 length: 13 residues. Germline values: CDR1 MNHEY, CDR2 SMNVEV (reference sequence). The germline V and J ends were trimmed by 5 bases and 9 bases, with 14 bases remaining between them. The CDR3 loop reads CASSVAGASEQFF. The CDR3 DNA reads as TGTGCCAGCAGTGTCGCAGGGGCGAGTGAGCAGTTCTTC.

This clone has only one observation. At the DNA level, this CDR3 is encoded by other sequences in the same sample as well. The chain employs TRBV15 and TRBJ1-1; no firm D call. The CDR3 loop spans 13 amino acids. The germline CDR1 and CDR2 sequences are LNHNV and YYDKDF (reference sequence). V gave up 0 bases and J gave up 1 base, with 3 bases separating them. The CDR3 sequence is CATSRDGNTEAFF. The CDR3 nucleotides read TGTGCCACCAGCAGAGACGGGAACACTGAAGCTTTCTTT.

The chain has TRBV10-1 and TRBJ2-7, with unresolved D. The CDR3 has 15 amino acids. With 0 bases removed from V and 6 bases from J, the gap between germline ends came to 15 bases. The germline CDR1 and CDR2 sequences are WNHNN and SYGVQD (reference sequence). The CDR3 bases are TGCGCCAGCAGTGAGTCGACGGCCTTAGTAGGCGAGCAGTACTTC. Translation gives CASSESTALVGEQYF.

V and J are TRBV7-9 and TRBJ2-1; TRBD2 agrees at 11 bases. The CDR3 consists of 16 residues. The junction had 6 bases not matched to a gene; V was cut back by 2 bases and J by 6 bases. CDR1 is SEHNR and CDR2 is FQNEAQ in the germline V gene (reference sequence). Here the CDR3 DNA reads TGTGCCAGCAGCTTAATCCTAGCGGGAGGACTCAATGAGCAGTTCTTC. This gives the protein CASSLILAGGLNEQFF.

This chain joins TRBV4-1 and TRBJ1-6, with 8 bases aligning to TRBD1. Germline CDR1 MGHRA, CDR2 YSYEKL. V trimming: 0 bases; J trimming: 4 bases; junction bases outside the gene matches: 11. There are 19 residues in the CDR3. The CDR3 DNA follows: TGCGCCAGCAGCCAAGAATTATCGGACAGGGACCCTTATAATTCACCCCTCCACTTT. Translation gives CASSQELSDRDPYNSPLHF.

The rearrangement links TRBV13 to TRBJ2-5, with 13 bases aligning to TRBD2. This CDR3 is built from 15 residues. The V gene's germline CDR1 is PRHDT and CDR2 FYEKMQ (reference sequence). With V trimmed by 5 bases and J by 5 bases, 5 bases remained unmatched. The CDR3 coding sequence is TGTGCCAGCAGCCGACTAGCGGGAGGAGTGGAGACCCAGTACTTC. Amino acid sequence: CASSRLAGGVETQYF.

V usage is TRBV6-4 and J usage is TRBJ2-7, with D perhaps matching TRBD1 (6 bases). The CDR3 loop spans 18 amino acids. V was trimmed by 0 bases and J by 2 bases, leaving 20 bases between them. Germline V gives CDR1 MRHNA, CDR2 SNTAGT. CDR3 bases: TGTGCCAGCAGTGACTCCCTTAAGGCAGGGGCTATACCCTACGAGCAGTACTTC. This translates into CASSDSLKAGAIPYEQYF.

This rearrangement joins TRBV10-2 to TRBJ1-6; D not certain. Germline CDR1 and CDR2: WSHSY and SAAADI. With 2 bases removed from V and 4 bases from J, the gap between germline ends came to 12 bases. The CDR3 runs 16 residues. The CDR3 loop is CASSEVAASYNSPLHF. The CDR3 DNA reads as TGCGCCAGCAGTGAGGTAGCTGCATCTTATAATTCACCCCTCCACTTT.

The genes are TRBV4-3 and TRBJ2-1; 7 bases map to TRBD2. Germline trimming cut 0 bases from V and 7 bases from J; bases unmatched to any gene: 12. Germline V CDR1 and CDR2: LGHNA, YSLEER. The CDR3 spans 17 residues. CDR3 amino acids: CASSQEQWAGEDNEQFF. The CDR3 region has the DNA TGCGCCAGCAGCCAAGAGCAGTGGGCGGGAGAGGATAATGAGCAGTTCTTC.

The genes are TRBV14 and TRBJ2-7; 8 bases line up with TRBD2. Germline CDR1 SGHDN, CDR2 FVKESK. With 3 bases clipped from V and 3 bases from J, the junction kept 10 bases outside the gene matches. The CDR3 covers 16 residues. CDR3 DNA: TGTGCCAGCAGCCAGTTTCGCGGGGGGCCCAACTACGAGCAGTACTTC. It specifies CASSQFRGGPNYEQYF.

The chain links TRBV7-9 to TRBJ2-7; 9 bases align to TRBD1. V lost 4 bases to trimming and J lost 3 bases; unmatched junction nucleotides: 7. Germline CDR1 and CDR2: SEHNR and FQNEAQ (reference sequence). The CDR3 has 15 amino acids. In DNA form, the CDR3 reads TGTGCCAGCAGCTCACTCGGACAGGGGTACTACGAGCAGTACTTC. As protein: CASSSLGQGYYEQYF.

The chain employs TRBV6-6 and TRBJ2-1; TRBD2 might be the D (5 bases). The CDR3 runs to 10 residues. Germline CDR1 and CDR2: MNHNY and SVGAGI (reference sequence). V gave up 11 bases and J gave up 9 bases, with 11 bases separating them. The CDR3 protein is CAAAGVEQFF. DNA of the CDR3: TGTGCCGCGGCCGGGGTTGAGCAGTTCTTC.

This clone was detected only a few times. This sample includes further DNA sequences coding for the same CDR3. The chain combines TRBV5-6 with TRBJ1-1; TRBD1 aligns across 7 bases. J gave up 3 bases and V 4 bases, and 0 bases lay outside the gene matches. Germline CDR1 and CDR2: SGHDT and YYEEEE. This CDR3 has 12 residues. In nucleotides, the CDR3 is TGTGCCAGCAGCCAGGGGGACACTGAAGCTTTCTTT. Protein sequence: CASSQGDTEAFF.

CDR3 sequence (DNA): TGTGCCTGCGGGGTTCACGACAGTTACTCTGGAAACACCATATATTTT. Translated: CACGVHDSYSGNTIYF. The chain combines TRBV30 with TRBJ1-3, with D possibly being TRBD1 (5 bases). V lost 6 bases and J 0 bases, leaving 18 bases between the germline ends. The CDR3 length is 16 residues. Germline V gene lookup returns CDR1 GTSNPN and CDR2 SVGIG (reference sequence). Full variable domain (rest looked up from reference TRBV30 and TRBJ1-3): SQTIHQWPATLVQPVGSPLSLECTVEGTSNPNLYWYRQAAGRGLQLLFYSVGIGQISSEVPQNLSASRPQDRQFILSSKKLLLSDSGFYLCACGVHDSYSGNTIYFGEGSWLTVV.